This entry lists 5 T cell receptor beta chains sequenced from one sample in a study of blood T cell repertoires in COVID-19. Using immunoSEQ multiplex PCR, the repertoire was profiled, and TCRdb retains in-frame clones only, with some absent. Seen here are about 87,000 clones, approximately 88% observed once, and the top ten hold 11%. The sample taken for sequencing was peripheral blood. Receptor source: an elderly man with acute or convalescent COVID-19.

The chain has TRBV24-1 and TRBJ2-7; TRBD2 might be the D (6 bases). Germline V CDR1 and CDR2: KGHDR, SFDVKD. The CDR3 sequence is 12 residues long. Trimming stripped 9 bases from V and 0 bases from J, with 8 bases between. The CDR3 DNA follows: TGTGCCACCGCGGGGTACTCCTACGAGCAGTACTTC. It translates to CATAGYSYEQYF.

V and J are TRBV27 and TRBJ1-2; D possibly corresponds to TRBD1 (6 bases). This CDR3 region has 15 residues. Trimming stripped 4 bases from V and 6 bases from J, with 18 bases between. Germline CDR1 and CDR2: MNHEY and SMNVEV (reference sequence). The CDR3 DNA sequence: TGTGCCAGCAGTTCAGGATTTGGGCAGGGGAATGGCTACACCTTC. It specifies CASSSGFGQGNGYTF.

The chain recombines TRBV29-1 with TRBJ2-5; the D is unclear. V dropped 4 bases and J dropped 4 bases, with 4 bases sitting between them. The V gene's germline CDR1 is SQVTM and CDR2 ANQGSEA. The CDR3 contains 10 residues. The CDR3 sequence is CSVAVETQYF. The CDR3, as DNA: TGCAGCGTTGCCGTAGAGACCCAGTACTTC.

The chain employs TRBV10-3 and TRBJ2-1; 13 bases are shared with TRBD2. The V gene end was trimmed by 8 bases and the J gene end by 7 bases; junction bases not matched to a gene: 5. This CDR3 has 14 residues. Germline-derived CDR1 and CDR2 are ENHRY and SYGVKD. CDR3 protein: CAIRRTSGSNEQFF. CDR3 sequence (DNA): TGTGCCATCCGCCGGACTAGCGGGAGTAATGAGCAGTTCTTC.

CDR3: CRAVGDEQFF. As DNA, the CDR3 is TGCAGGGCGGTAGGGGATGAGCAGTTCTTC. This chain connects TRBV20-1 to TRBJ2-1; possible D gene TRBD1, 5 bases. Germline V lookup: CDR1 DFQATT, CDR2 SNEGSKA (reference sequence). This CDR3 comprises 10 residues.